This passage covers 21 T cell receptor beta chains from one sample sequenced in a study of shared clonotypes between healthy human individuals (dated by TCRdb to the early 2020s). The protocol used for the library was the immunoSEQ multiplex PCR assay. The immuneACCESS repertoire file appears here via TCRdb, limited to in-frame rearrangements. These files lack a portion of the clones; in checked studies, under half of the deficit traces to unresolved V genes, and the cause of the others is not known. The table for this sample lists 1.6 million or so clones; approximately 97% of them were counted only once. 1% to 1.5% of the sample is held by the ten biggest clonotypes. Sequenced input: naive CD4+ T cells sorted from blood. Reading the label with the study, this specimen's cell subset or site is: CD45RA+ positively selected. The receptors come from a man younger than 45 in good health.

The chain employs TRBV14 and TRBJ2-1; a possible D gene is TRBD2 (6 bases). Trimming removed 4 bases from V and 0 bases from J, with 13 bases in between. Germline values: CDR1 SGHDN, CDR2 FVKESK. The CDR3 has 16 amino acids. CDR3 DNA: TGTGCCAGCAGCCGATTGGGCGGGGCCTCCTACAATGAGCAGTTCTTC. It yields the protein CASSRLGGASYNEQFF.

CDR3 DNA: TGTGCCAGCTGCGGGGAAATTTCCACCGGGGAGCTGTTTTTT. This codes for CASCGEISTGELFF. J is TRBJ2-2 and V is TRBV2; D perhaps matches TRBD2 (6 bases). Germline V gene lookup returns CDR1 SNHLY and CDR2 FYNNEI. The V end lost 8 bases, the J end lost 4 bases, and 14 bases lay between the germline ends. There are 14 residues in the CDR3.

This chain joins TRBV28 and TRBJ1-5, with D unresolved. The CDR3 contains 13 residues. V lost 5 bases and J 3 bases, leaving 8 bases between the germline ends. The germline V gene encodes CDR1 MDHEN and CDR2 SYDVKM. The CDR3 nucleotides are TGTGCCAGCAGTCGCACCCCCAATCAGCCCCAGCATTTT. Amino acids: CASSRTPNQPQHF.

This chain uses TRBV29-1 with TRBJ2-7; no clear D. This CDR3 region has 14 residues. The V gene's germline CDR1 is SQVTM and CDR2 ANQGSEA. V was pared by 4 bases and J by 1 base, with 14 bases between. Here the CDR3 DNA reads TGCAGCGTTGCTAGACTCATACCATCCTACGAGCAGTACTTC. Its translation: CSVARLIPSYEQYF.

The chain's CDR3 is CASSLLVRRAPANTGELFF. The CDR3 DNA reads as TGCGCCAGCAGCCTCCTGGTACGCAGGGCCCCAGCGAACACCGGGGAGCTGTTTTTT. The gene calls are TRBV4-1 and TRBJ2-2; possible D gene TRBD1, 5 bases. The CDR3 has 19 residues. V dropped 4 bases and J dropped 0 bases, with 21 bases sitting between them. The germline CDR1 and CDR2 sequences are MGHRA and YSYEKL.

The rearrangement uses TRBV6-5 and TRBJ1-2, with 7 bases lining up with TRBD1. The CDR3 loop spans 13 amino acids. Germline CDR1 MNHEY, CDR2 SVGAGI. Unmatched junction bases numbered 11, after V lost 10 bases and J lost 6 bases. The CDR3 DNA follows: TGTGCCACCGCGGACAGGAGGGGCCATGGCTACACCTTC. This codes for CATADRRGHGYTF.

This clone was detected a few times. The rearrangement uses TRBV4-1 and TRBJ2-2, with D possibly TRBD1 on 5 matching bases. Germline CDR1 and CDR2: MGHRA and YSYEKL. The CDR3 is 13 amino acids. V lost 3 bases to trimming and J lost 3 bases, with 5 bases between them. CDR3 DNA sequence: TGCGCCAGCAGCCACAGGGACACCGGGGAGCTGTTTTTT. Amino acids: CASSHRDTGELFF.

V is TRBV30 and J is TRBJ1-2; D may be TRBD1 (5 bases). CDR3 length: 14 amino acids. Trimming cost V 2 bases and J 3 bases, with 13 bases left between them. Germline values: CDR1 GTSNPN, CDR2 SVGIG (reference sequence). CDR3 DNA: TGTGCCTGGAGTCCCGTCAGGGCGCACTATGGCTACACCTTC. It encodes CAWSPVRAHYGYTF. The full variable domain, in which reference TRBV30 and TRBJ1-2 provide the parts outside the CDR3, is SQTIHQWPATLVQPVGSPLSLECTVEGTSNPNLYWYRQAAGRGLQLLFYSVGIGQISSEVPQNLSASRPQDRQFILSSKKLLLSDSGFYLCAWSPVRAHYGYTFGSGTRLTVV.

V is TRBV2 and J is TRBJ2-3, with TRBD1 identical over 11 bases. This CDR3 is 14 amino acids long. CDR1 is SNHLY and CDR2 is FYNNEI in the germline V gene. Losses at the gene ends were 6 bases for V and 5 bases for J; bases not matched to a gene: 4. The CDR3: CASRDRGREDTQYF. Here the CDR3 DNA reads TGTGCCAGCAGGGACAGGGGGCGAGAAGATACGCAGTATTTT.

The chain carries TRBV7-8 and TRBJ2-3, with TRBD1 matching over 8 bases. The J segment lost 3 bases and the V segment lost 5 bases, leaving 4 bases of the junction unmatched. The CDR3 has 14 amino acids. Germline V CDR1 and CDR2: SGHVS, FQNEAQ. The CDR3 coding sequence is TGTGCCAGCAGCCTCGGACAGGGAACAGATACGCAGTATTTT. Its protein is CASSLGQGTDTQYF.

The V gene is TRBV4-1, the J gene TRBJ2-5, with D perhaps TRBD1 (5 bases). Trimming pared 1 base from V and 4 bases from J, leaving 13 bases between. Germline values: CDR1 MGHRA, CDR2 YSYEKL. This CDR3 is 15 amino acids long. CDR3 sequence reads: CASSQGPGILETQYF. CDR3 DNA: TGCGCCAGCAGCCAAGGCCCAGGGATTCTAGAGACCCAGTACTTC.

This clone was observed once. The chain is built from TRBV10-3 and TRBJ2-3; perhaps D is TRBD1 or TRBD2 (5 bases each). V was trimmed by 8 bases and J by 4 bases, leaving 7 bases between them. Germline lookup yields CDR1 ENHRY and CDR2 SYGVKD. This CDR3 is 11 amino acids long. This CDR3 is CAIRDADTQYF. The CDR3 DNA sequence: TGTGCCATCCGGGACGCAGATACGCAGTATTTT.

This clone was seen a handful of times. This chain uses TRBV5-4 with TRBJ1-1; TRBD1 matches at 7 bases. Germline CDR1 SGHNT, CDR2 YYREEE (reference sequence). The J segment lost 0 bases and the V segment lost 4 bases, leaving 9 bases of the junction unmatched. This CDR3 has 16 residues. For the CDR3, the DNA is TGTGCCAGCAGCCCGTGGACAGGAAACATGAACACTGAAGCTTTCTTT. Its translation is CASSPWTGNMNTEAFF.

Turning to this clone: The identical CDR3 is also encoded by other nucleotide sequences in the sample. The chain employs TRBV5-6 and TRBJ2-2; D tentatively fits TRBD1 or TRBD2 (5 bases each). The CDR3 is 14 residues long. Germline V gives CDR1 SGHDT, CDR2 YYEEEE. Trimming took 0 bases from V and 4 from J, leaving 7 bases between them. For the CDR3, the DNA is TGTGCCAGCAGCTTGGGTGGGGGCACCGGGGAGCTGTTTTTT. It yields the protein CASSLGGGTGELFF.

This sequence joins TRBV15 and TRBJ2-7; the D call may be TRBD1 or TRBD2 (5 bases each). The germline CDR1 and CDR2 sequences are LNHNV and YYDKDF (reference sequence). The CDR3 spans 13 residues. Trimming left V 5 bases short and J 6 bases short, with 14 bases between. CDR3 amino acids: CATSRARDREQYF. The CDR3 bases are TGTGCCACCAGCCGAGCCCGGGACCGCGAGCAGTACTTC.

This chain joins TRBV5-6 and TRBJ2-4, with D possibly being TRBD1 (6 bases). CDR3 size: 16 residues. Germline assignment: CDR1 SGHDT and CDR2 YYEEEE. Trimming stripped 3 bases from V and 3 bases from J, with 16 bases between. The CDR3 DNA reads as TGTGCCAGCAGCTCGCAGGGGCAGGGAGACAAAAACATTCAGTACTTC. Residues: CASSSQGQGDKNIQYF.

The J gene is TRBJ2-5, the V gene TRBV5-1; D is undetermined. CDR3 length: 13 residues. Trimming cost V 1 base and J 9 bases, with 13 bases left between them. Germline CDR1 SGHRS, CDR2 YFSETQ. The CDR3 here is CASSLNSAPPQYF. The CDR3 DNA follows: TGCGCCAGCAGCTTGAACAGTGCCCCACCCCAGTACTTC. The complete variable domain, with remaining parts taken from reference TRBV5-1 and TRBJ2-5, reads KAGVTQTPRYLIKTRGQQVTLSCSPISGHRSVSWYQQTPGQGLQFLFEYFSETQRNKGNFPGRFSGRQFSNSRSEMNVSTLELGDSALYLCASSLNSAPPQYFGPGTRLLVL.

The V call is TRBV10-2, the J call TRBJ2-7; no definite D call. With 0 bases removed from V and 5 bases from J, the gap between germline ends came to 17 bases. CDR1 is WSHSY, CDR2 SAAADI, per germline. The CDR3 is 16 amino acids. In nucleotides, the CDR3 is TGCGCCAGCAGTGAGTCGAACACAAGGGCAATGGACGAGCAGTACTTC. Protein: CASSESNTRAMDEQYF.

This clone was counted once. This chain connects TRBV12-5 to TRBJ2-1; D might be TRBD1 or TRBD2, each matching 6 bases. Germline V CDR1 and CDR2: LGHNT, FRNRAP. The CDR3 totals 14 residues. Deletions cut 2 bases from V and 7 bases from J, with 12 bases between. The CDR3 here is CASGLSGGENEQFF. The DNA of the CDR3 is TGTGCTAGTGGTTTGTCCGGGGGCGAGAATGAGCAGTTCTTC. Full variable domain (rest looked up from reference TRBV12-5 and TRBJ2-1): DARVTQTPRHKVTEMGQEVTMRCQPILGHNTVFWYRQTMMQGLELLAYFRNRAPLDDSGMPKDRFSAEMPDATLATLKIQPSEPRDSAVYFCASGLSGGENEQFFGPGTRLTVL.

The gene calls are TRBV5-1 and TRBJ2-5; 7 nucleotides line up with TRBD1. Per the germline V gene, CDR1 is SGHRS and CDR2 is YFSETQ. V lost 7 bases, J lost 1 base, and 7 bases stayed unmatched. This CDR3 has 14 amino acids. CDR3 coding DNA: TGCGCCAGCGTGCAGGGGGACAGCCAAGAGACCCAGTACTTC. Protein sequence: CASVQGDSQETQYF.

The chain has TRBV11-3 and TRBJ2-5, with D perhaps TRBD2 (6 bases). Between the trimmed V and J ends, which lost 3 bases and 7 bases, there was a span of 12 bases. Germline loops: CDR1 SGHNT, CDR2 YENEEA. This CDR3 contains 13 residues. The CDR3 sequence is CASSFGGFGTQYF. The DNA of the CDR3 is TGTGCCAGCAGCTTCGGGGGATTTGGGACCCAGTACTTC.